The clone carrying this T cell receptor (beta chain) was recorded once. The data were taken from a study of T cell responses to AZD1222 COVID-19 vaccine. The ends were cut back, 6 bases at V and 0 bases at J, with 9 bases in the middle. The CDR3 covers 14 residues. In germline, CDR1 is SGHDT, CDR2 YYEEEE. Repertoires were generated with immunoSEQ multiplex PCR, while TCRdb's copy carries only in-frame clones and drops some. The sample gives roughly 110,000 clones, less than 95% of which show up once; around 8% is in the top ten. This rearrangement joins TRBV5-6 to TRBJ1-4; D gene ambiguous. This clonotype originated in an adult who received the AZD1222 COVID-19 vaccine. The starting material was peripheral blood, obtained 28 days after the second AZD1222 dose. This CDR3 is CASTPGATNEKLFF. CDR3 bases: TGTGCCAGCACCCCCGGTGCAACTAATGAAAAACTGTTTTTT.